Listed here are 27 T cell receptor beta chains from one sample, sequenced in a study of immune evolution from preneoplasia to lung adenocarcinoma. Measured with immunoSEQ multiplex PCR; TCRdb has only the in-frame clones, and not every one. The data hold more than 6,000 clones, with around 77% observed a single time. Material for sequencing was FFPE minimally invasive lung adenocarcinoma tissue. The source is a person aged 65 to 79 with lung adenocarcinoma.

This clone was picked up a small number of times. The rearrangement uses TRBV12-5 and TRBJ2-3; the D gene is possibly TRBD1 (6 bases). Germline V gene data show CDR1 as LGHNT and CDR2 as FRNRAP. The CDR3 length is 14 residues. Deletions cut 4 bases from V and 0 bases from J, with 8 bases between. The CDR3 DNA is TGTGCTAGTGGTTCAGGACAGAGCACAGATACGCAGTATTTT. Encoded protein: CASGSGQSTDTQYF. The full variable domain, in which reference TRBV12-5 and TRBJ2-3 provide the parts outside the CDR3, is DARVTQTPRHKVTEMGQEVTMRCQPILGHNTVFWYRQTMMQGLELLAYFRNRAPLDDSGMPKDRFSAEMPDATLATLKIQPSEPRDSAVYFCASGSGQSTDTQYFGPGTRLTVL.

The chain combines TRBV6-5 with TRBJ1-4, with 7 bases aligning to TRBD1. With 10 bases clipped from V and 10 bases from J, the junction kept 6 bases outside the gene matches. Germline values: CDR1 MNHEY, CDR2 SVGAGI. The CDR3 length is 11 residues. As DNA, the CDR3 is TGTGCCATCAGGTCAGGGGGAAAACTGTTTTTT. It encodes CAIRSGGKLFF.

V and J are TRBV28 and TRBJ2-5; the match to TRBD1 covers 10 bases. The CDR3 runs to 14 residues. The junction had 6 bases not matched to a gene; V was cut back by 6 bases and J by 5 bases. From germline, CDR1 is MDHEN and CDR2 SYDVKM. CDR3 protein: CASRPPGQGETQYF. The CDR3 bases are TGTGCCAGCAGACCCCCGGGACAGGGGGAGACCCAGTACTTC. Complete variable domain (other parts from reference TRBV28 and TRBJ2-5): DVKVTQSSRYLVKRTGEKVFLECVQDMDHENMFWYRQDPGLGLRLIYFSYDVKMKEKGDIPEGYSVSREKKERFSLILESASTNQTSMYLCASRPPGQGETQYFGPGTRLLVL.

This chain joins TRBV19 and TRBJ2-3, with 8 bases fitting TRBD1. The CDR3 sequence is 23 residues long. The V gene's germline CDR1 is LNHDA and CDR2 SQIVND (reference sequence). The ends lost 5 bases at V and 3 bases at J; junction bases unmatched: 31. In DNA, the CDR3 is TGTGCCAGTAGTCGTCGCACCGGGACAGGAAGGTACATAGCGGAATCGGGGACAGATACGCAGTATTTT. Residues: CASSRRTGTGRYIAESGTDTQYF.

This clone was observed a single time. The rearrangement uses TRBV9 and TRBJ2-3; no definite D call. The CDR3 runs 15 residues. V shed 0 bases and J shed 0 bases, with 8 bases lying between them. Germline CDR1 reads SGDLS; CDR2 reads YYNGEE. The CDR3 DNA sequence: TGTGCCAGCAGCGTAGACGGATCTAGCACAGATACGCAGTATTTT. Its protein is CASSVDGSSTDTQYF. Drawing the rest from reference TRBV9 and TRBJ2-3, the complete variable domain is DSGVTQTPKHLITATGQRVTLRCSPRSGDLSVYWYQQSLDQGLQFLIQYYNGEERAKGNILERFSAQQFPDLHSELNLSSLELGDSALYFCASSVDGSSTDTQYFGPGTRLTVL.

The rearrangement joins TRBV7-6 to TRBJ1-6; TRBD1 agrees at 7 bases. Trimming took 5 bases from V and 10 from J; bases not matched to a gene: 14. Germline CDR1 SGHVS, CDR2 FNYEAQ. The CDR3 spans 16 residues. In nucleotides, the CDR3 is TGTGCCAGCAGCCTGAAACCCGACAGGGCGAAATCACCCCTCCACTTT. Residues: CASSLKPDRAKSPLHF.

The rearrangement joins TRBV27 to TRBJ1-2, with D uncertain. This CDR3 has 13 residues. The V gene lost 3 bases and the J gene lost 7 bases, with 12 bases spanning the gap. CDR1 and CDR2 from the germline V gene are MNHEY and SMNVEV (reference sequence). DNA for the CDR3: TGTGCCAGCAGTTTGACGGGATTGGGTGGCTACACCTTC. Translating gives CASSLTGLGGYTF.

V is TRBV23-1 and J is TRBJ1-5; D remains unclear. TRBV23-1 is treated as an ORF (open reading frame) with a function not yet certain. The V end lost 6 bases, the J end lost 5 bases, and 11 bases lay between the germline ends. This CDR3 has 13 amino acids. DNA for the CDR3: TGCGCCAGCAGATTCCTTGGGGATCAGCCCCAGCATTTT. Its protein is CASRFLGDQPQHF.

A word on this clone: The germline gene is not matched at one end of the junction; a read error may be the cause. The chain employs TRBV7-7 and TRBJ2-5; 8 bases map to TRBD1. The CDR3 is 16 residues long. Germline-derived CDR1 and CDR2 are SSHAT and FNYEAQ (reference sequence). The CDR3, as DNA: TGTGCTAGCAGCTTAGCCCCGGGACAGGCACAAGAGACCCAGTACTTC. It translates to CASSLAPGQAQETQYF.

The rearrangement uses TRBV2 and TRBJ2-1, with TRBD2 identical over 10 bases. V was pared by 0 bases and J by 7 bases, with 6 bases of the junction left unmatched. The germline V gene has CDR1 SNHLY and CDR2 FYNNEI. There are 16 residues in the CDR3. The CDR3 loop reads CASSEALSGRSNEQFF. The CDR3 DNA reads as TGTGCCAGCAGTGAAGCGCTTAGCGGGAGGTCGAATGAGCAGTTCTTC.

The chain carries TRBV7-2 and TRBJ2-3; TRBD2 aligns across 13 bases. Losses at the gene ends were 3 bases for V and 3 bases for J; bases not matched to a gene: 3. From germline, CDR1 is SGHTA and CDR2 FQGNSA. The CDR3 consists of 16 residues. The CDR3: CASSLSGLAGTDTQYF. CDR3 in DNA: TGTGCCAGCAGCTTGTCGGGACTAGCGGGGACAGATACGCAGTATTTT.

The rearrangement links TRBV7-9 to TRBJ2-7, with D perhaps matching TRBD1 or TRBD2 (5 bases each). Germline V CDR1 and CDR2: SEHNR, FQNEAQ (reference sequence). Trimming removed 5 bases at V and 6 bases at J, with 17 bases between. The CDR3 extends over 14 amino acids. CDR3 amino acids: CASSPLGFGGEQYF. The CDR3 bases are TGTGCCAGCAGCCCCCTCGGGTTTGGGGGCGAGCAGTACTTC.

The rearrangement uses TRBV7-2 and TRBJ2-7; TRBD2 aligns across 11 bases. The trim removed 2 bases at V and 3 bases at J, leaving 3 bases unmatched. Germline V gene sequence: CDR1 SGHTA, CDR2 FQGNSA. This CDR3 is 15 amino acids long. The CDR3 here is CASSLLGTSGYEQYF. CDR3 in DNA: TGTGCCAGCAGCTTATTGGGGACTAGCGGCTACGAGCAGTACTTC.

The chain links TRBV7-8 to TRBJ1-2; 9 bases match TRBD1. CDR1 is SGHVS, CDR2 FQNEAQ, per germline. CDR3 length: 15 residues. Trimming at V came to 2 bases and at J to 4 bases, leaving 5 bases not matched to a gene. CDR3 in amino acids: CASSLKGQGAYGYTF. In DNA, the CDR3 is TGTGCCAGCAGCTTAAAGGGACAGGGAGCCTATGGCTACACCTTC. The entire variable domain, with the rest obtained from reference TRBV7-8 and TRBJ1-2, is as follows: GAGVSQSPRYKVAKRGQDVALRCDPISGHVSLFWYQQALGQGPEFLTYFQNEAQLDKSGLPSDRFFAERPEGSVSTLKIQRTQQEDSAVYLCASSLKGQGAYGYTFGSGTRLTVV.

Points on this clone: The junction and the germline gene differ at one end; a read error may be behind it. Other DNA sequences from this sample encode an identical CDR3 as well. The chain uses TRBV5-8 and TRBJ2-3, with D possibly being TRBD1 (5 bases). Germline assignment: CDR1 SGHTS and CDR2 YDEGEE. CDR3 size: 14 residues. CDR3 residues: CASSLDTSTDTQYF. The CDR3 DNA sequence: TGTGCCAGTAGCTTGGACACTAGCACAGATACGCAGTATTTT.

The chain links TRBV19 to TRBJ2-3, with 7 bases fitting TRBD2. CDR3 length: 13 amino acids. Trimming took 4 bases from V and 2 from J; bases not matched to a gene: 0. Germline V gene data show CDR1 as LNHDA and CDR2 as SQIVND (reference sequence). Here the CDR3 reads CASSRLATDTQYF. In nucleotides, the CDR3 is TGTGCCAGTAGTAGACTAGCCACAGATACGCAGTATTTT.

The chain has TRBV6-5 and TRBJ1-6; 9 bases align to TRBD1. The V gene end was trimmed by 11 bases and the J gene end by 7 bases; junction bases not matched to a gene: 3. Germline V gene data show CDR1 as MNHEY and CDR2 as SVGAGI. CDR3 length: 12 residues. The CDR3 DNA reads TGTGCCTCGGGGACAGGGAATTCACCCCTCCACTTT. Residues: CASGTGNSPLHF.

The chain combines TRBV7-2 with TRBJ2-7; no clear D. Trimming left V 1 base short and J 6 bases short, with 16 bases between. Germline V gene lookup returns CDR1 SGHTA and CDR2 FQGNSA. This CDR3 is built from 15 residues. The CDR3 DNA follows: TGTGCCAGCAGCTTAGAGACGGTTCCTCTAGGCGAGCAGTACTTC. As protein: CASSLETVPLGEQYF.

The chain recombines TRBV28 with TRBJ2-5, with D perhaps matching TRBD2 (5 bases). CDR3 length: 12 amino acids. Trimming removed 8 bases at V and 5 bases at J, with 12 bases between. Germline CDR1 and CDR2: MDHEN and SYDVKM. CDR3 in DNA: TGTGCCAGCCTCGGCGAGCGGGAGACCCAGTACTTC. It codes for CASLGERETQYF.

This clone was observed a few times. This chain uses TRBV4-1 with TRBJ2-3; D gene uncertain. The CDR3 extends over 16 amino acids. Germline assignment: CDR1 MGHRA and CDR2 YSYEKL. V lost 4 bases, J lost 2 bases, and 16 bases lay in between. The CDR3 coding sequence is TGCGCCAGCAGCCCCCTGACCGCCACGGCCACAGATACGCAGTATTTT. It yields the protein CASSPLTATATDTQYF.

This clone was recorded a few times. This rearrangement joins TRBV30 to TRBJ1-5; D is perhaps TRBD1 (5 bases). The CDR3 loop spans 14 amino acids. Trimming removed 3 bases from V and 4 bases from J, with 13 bases in between. Germline-derived CDR1 and CDR2 are GTSNPN and SVGIG (reference sequence). CDR3 region: CAWSRRERNQPQHF. The CDR3 DNA sequence: TGTGCCTGGAGCCGCAGGGAAAGGAATCAGCCCCAGCATTTT.

The genes are TRBV4-2 and TRBJ2-2, with 8 bases lining up with TRBD2. The germline CDR1 and CDR2 sequences are LGHNA and YNFKEQ. Unmatched junction bases numbered 5, after V lost 4 bases and J lost 7 bases. The CDR3 length is 14 residues. The CDR3 is CASSPGLDHGELFF. DNA of the CDR3: TGTGCCAGCAGCCCGGGACTAGACCACGGGGAGCTGTTTTTT.

This chain joins TRBV5-1 and TRBJ2-3; 15 bases map to TRBD2. Trimming cost V 4 bases and J 6 bases; bases outside gene matches: 6. The CDR3 is 16 residues long. Germline loops: CDR1 SGHRS, CDR2 YFSETQ. The CDR3 reads CASSPGLAGGSDTQYF. In DNA form, the CDR3 reads TGCGCCAGCAGCCCGGGACTAGCGGGGGGCTCTGATACGCAGTATTTT.

V and J are TRBV7-9 and TRBJ2-5; no clear D gene. The CDR3 loop spans 13 amino acids. Trimming cost V 5 bases and J 2 bases, with 9 bases left between them. CDR1 SEHNR and CDR2 FQNEAQ come from the germline V gene (reference sequence). The CDR3 coding sequence is TGTGCCAGCAGCCGCGGAGTGCAAGAGACCCAGTACTTC. Encoded protein: CASSRGVQETQYF.

The genes are TRBV7-9 and TRBJ1-5, with D maybe TRBD1 (5 bases). Germline V gene data show CDR1 as SEHNR and CDR2 as FQNEAQ (reference sequence). CDR3 length equals 15 residues. The V end lost 5 bases, the J end lost 6 bases, and 17 bases lay between the germline ends. DNA for the CDR3: TGTGCCAGCAGCCCAAGTTCAGGGTTCGGTCAGCCCCAGCATTTT. Translated, it gives CASSPSSGFGQPQHF. Combining the CDR3 with reference TRBV7-9 and TRBJ1-5 gives the whole variable domain DTGVSQNPRHKITKRGQNVTFRCDPISEHNRLYWYRQTLGQGPEFLTYFQNEAQLEKSRLLSDRFSAERPKGSFSTLEIQRTEQGDSAMYLCASSPSSGFGQPQHFGDGTRLSIL.

The gene calls are TRBV7-8 and TRBJ1-1; possible D gene TRBD1, 5 bases. Trimming shortened V by 2 bases and J by 3 bases, and 10 bases separated the two germline ends. Germline assignment: CDR1 SGHVS and CDR2 FQNEAQ. The CDR3 consists of 14 residues. The CDR3 DNA reads as TGTGCCAGCAGCTTAAAGGGGCCTCACACTGAAGCTTTCTTT. Protein sequence: CASSLKGPHTEAFF.

V and J are TRBV29-1 and TRBJ1-2, with D perhaps TRBD1 (5 bases). The CDR3 is 12 residues long. CDR1 is SQVTM, CDR2 ANQGSEA, per germline. V was pared by 3 bases and J by 6 bases, with 11 bases between. The CDR3 region is CSVDAGVDGYTF. The CDR3 bases are TGCAGCGTTGATGCGGGGGTCGATGGCTACACCTTC.